These T cell receptor beta chains were read from a single sample in a study of beta chain features in type 1 diabetes. Profiled with immunoSEQ multiplex PCR; TCRdb holds only in-frame clones, not every one. The data contain more than 300,000 clones, approximately 12% of them seen just once; the ten biggest clones take up roughly 0.0097%. Sequenced input: naive CD4+ T cells from blood. The receptors stem from a woman aged 18-29 years with type 1 diabetes. Both conserved end residues are part of each CDR3. Each record gives: V gene, clone size, D gene, J gene, CDR3 DNA, CDR3 protein. A D gene is named only where the DNA matches it firmly. Clone size, where shown, is once, few, many, or a class for clones that have expanded.

TRBV4-3	few	TRBD2	TRBJ2-5	TGCGCCAGCAGCCAAGACCCCCCTAGCGGGGGGCAAGAGACCCAGTACTTC	CASSQDPPSGGQETQYF
TRBV7-2	few	TRBD2	TRBJ2-3	TGTGCCAGCAGCTTAGCTAGCGGGGGGACCGCAGATACGCAGTATTTT	CASSLASGGTADTQYF
TRBV28	-	-	TRBJ2-6	TGTGCCAGCAGTTCGCCCGGAGGGTCTGGGGCCAACGTCCTGACTTTC	CASSSPGGSGANVLTF
TRBV7-2	-	TRBD1	TRBJ1-5	TGTGCCAGCAGCGGGGACAGGGCGAATCAGCCCCAGCATTTT	CASSGDRANQPQHF
TRBV6-6	few	-	TRBJ2-1	TGTGCCAGCACCCCACAACATCCCAACAATGAGCAGTTCTTC	CASTPQHPNNEQFF
TRBV18	-	TRBD2	TRBJ2-1	TGTGCCAGCTCACCAGCTAGCGGGAGGGGAAATGAGCAGTTCTTC	CASSPASGRGNEQFF
TRBV7-9	-	-	TRBJ2-4	TGTGCCAGCAGCTTAGCCCGAGAGCTAGCCAAAAACATTCAGTACTTC	CASSLARELAKNIQYF
TRBV4-3	few	TRBD2	TRBJ2-5	TGCGCCAGCAGCCCTCGGGGGGGGGCGGAGACCCAGTACTTC	CASSPRGGAETQYF
TRBV28	few	TRBD1	TRBJ1-2	TGTGCCAGCGCCTCAGGGGGCTATGGCTACACCTTC	CASASGGYGYTF
TRBV7-3	-	TRBD1	TRBJ2-5	TGTGCCAGCCAACTGGGACAGGGAGAGACCCAGTACTTC	CASQLGQGETQYF
TRBV18	-	-	TRBJ1-1	TGTGCCAGCTCACCACGGAGGGGAGACACTGAAGCTTTCTTT	CASSPRRGDTEAFF
TRBV19	few	-	TRBJ2-3	TGTGCCAGTACTACGCGGGACGCACACACAGATACGCAGTATTTT	CASTTRDAHTDTQYF
TRBV4-3	-	-	TRBJ2-2	TGCGCCAGCAGCCAAGGAGTAGTAAGGAAAGGGGCCGGGGAGCTGTTTTTT	CASSQGVVRKGAGELFF
TRBV7-9	-	TRBD1	TRBJ1-5	TGTGCCAGCAGCTCCGGACAGGCCCTTAATCAGCCCCAGCATTTT	CASSSGQALNQPQHF
TRBV28	few	-	TRBJ1-2	TGTGCCAGCAGTTTTCTGAACTATGGCTACACCTTC	CASSFLNYGYTF
TRBV14	once	-	TRBJ1-3	TGTGCCAGCAGCCCGGGCTCTGGAAACACCATATATTTT	CASSPGSGNTIYF
TRBV14	-	-	TRBJ2-4	TGTGCCAGCAGCCAGAACGTGCAGGGTTTTCAGTACTTC	CASSQNVQGFQYF
TRBV4-3	-	-	TRBJ1-4	TGCGCCAGCAGCCAAGGGGGGGGGCTTGGTAATGAAAAACTGTTTTTT	CASSQGGGLGNEKLFF